This TCR beta chain was obtained from a study of CD8 T cells in ankylosing spondylitis. From germline, CDR1 is DFQATT and CDR2 SNEGSKA (reference sequence). The CDR3 loop spans 13 amino acids. V was clipped by 6 bases and J by 0 bases, with 11 bases between them. Ten or more counts support this clonotype. Antigen: not known. Study findings and constraints: Significant enrichment of disease-linked clones was reportedly seen in matched ankylosing spondylitis synovial fluid. In ankylosing spondylitis blood, a motif of 7 to 9 highly homologous TCR beta variants appeared characteristic. Past research had described some motif variants in reactive arthritis synovial fluid and blood.

TCR beta libraries were made by quantitative 5'-RACE with molecular barcodes. TCRdb reanalysed the 5' RACE reads using MiXCR and keeps one entry per CDR3 protein. Here the sample spans 750,000 to 850,000 distinct CDR3 sequences, approximately 12% being singletons. The clonotype comes from a male donor with ankylosing spondylitis. The chain is built from TRBV20-1 and TRBJ1-1, with D possibly matching TRBD1 (5 bases). Input material: blood, either unsorted or a sorted T cell fraction (not recorded which). This chain's CDR3 is CSALGHLNTEAFF. In DNA form, the CDR3 reads TGCAGTGCCTTAGGACATCTGAACACTGAAGCTTTCTTT.